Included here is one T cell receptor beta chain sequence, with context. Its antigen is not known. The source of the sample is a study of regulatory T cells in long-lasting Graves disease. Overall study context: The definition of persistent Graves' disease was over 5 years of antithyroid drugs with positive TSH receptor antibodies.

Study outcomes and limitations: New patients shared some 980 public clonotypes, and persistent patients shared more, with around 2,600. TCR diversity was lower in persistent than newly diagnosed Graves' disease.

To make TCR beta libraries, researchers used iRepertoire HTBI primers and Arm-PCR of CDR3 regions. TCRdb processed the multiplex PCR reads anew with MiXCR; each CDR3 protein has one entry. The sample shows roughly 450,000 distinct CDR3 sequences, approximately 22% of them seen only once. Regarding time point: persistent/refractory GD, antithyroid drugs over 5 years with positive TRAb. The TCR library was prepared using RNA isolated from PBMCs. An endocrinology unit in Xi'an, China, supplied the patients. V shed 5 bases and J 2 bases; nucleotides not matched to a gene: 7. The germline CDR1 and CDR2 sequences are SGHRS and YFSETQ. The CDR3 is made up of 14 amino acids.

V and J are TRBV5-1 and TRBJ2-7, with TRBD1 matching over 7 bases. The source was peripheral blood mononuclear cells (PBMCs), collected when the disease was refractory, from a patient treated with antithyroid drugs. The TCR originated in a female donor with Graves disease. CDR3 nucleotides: TGCGCCAGCAGAACCTACAGGGGCACCTACGAGCAGTACTTC. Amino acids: CASRTYRGTYEQYF.